The rows below give T cell receptor beta chains drawn from one sample of a study of cytomegalovirus exposure and HLA in healthy donors. Data came from immunoSEQ multiplex PCR; TCRdb stores just in-frame clones and leaves some out. The data show fewer than 200,000 clones, more than 65% seen once. What was sequenced was PBMCs. These receptors all come from a woman between 35 and 50 years old in good health and CMV-seropositive. CDR3s include the opening cysteine and the closing phenylalanine or tryptophan. A D gene is named only where the DNA matches it firmly. Expanded clones are given a class, and other clones once, few, many or no size at all.

>.|11|TRBJ2-7|TRBV28|.
TGTGCCAGCAGTCCGCGGTACGAGCAGTACTTC
CASSPRYEQYF
>few|15|TRBJ2-1|TRBV28|TRBD1
TGTGCCAGCAGCCCAGCGGGACAGGGGGACAATGAGCAGTTCTTC
CASSPAGQGDNEQFF
>once|15|TRBJ2-3|TRBV4-2|.
TGTGCCAGCAGCCAAGAGGCACTAAGCACAGATACGCAGTATTTT
CASSQEALSTDTQYF
>.|15|TRBJ2-3|TRBV7-3|TRBD2
TGTGCCAGCAGCTTAACCCTAGCGGTCACAGATACGCAGTATTTT
CASSLTLAVTDTQYF
>.|13|TRBJ2-2|TRBV5-1|TRBD1
TGCGCCAGCAGAACAGGGGTTACCGGGGAGCTGTTTTTT
CASRTGVTGELFF
>once|14|TRBJ2-7|TRBV5-4|.
TGTGCCAGCAGCTTGAGTCCTAGCGACTACGAGCAGTACTTC
CASSLSPSDYEQYF
>.|14|TRBJ1-1|TRBV29-1|.
TGCAGCGTTATCCAGACAGGAGTAAACACTGAAGCTTTCTTT
CSVIQTGVNTEAFF
>.|13|TRBJ1-2|TRBV28|TRBD1
TGTGCCAGCAGTTTCGACAGGGGAAAAAGCTACACCTTC
CASSFDRGKSYTF
>.|16|TRBJ2-7|TRBV7-9|.
TGTTCCAGCAGCCTCTACCTTCGTACAACTCCGGGCGAGCAGTACTTC
CSSSLYLRTTPGEQYF
>.|13|TRBJ2-3|TRBV5-1|.
TGCGCCAGCAGCTTTTCGGGGTTGAATACGCAGTATTTT
CASSFSGLNTQYF
>.|16|TRBJ2-3|TRBV5-1|.
TGCGCCAGCAGCTTGGCCTCGGGGTCCGGCACAGATACGCAGTATTTT
CASSLASGSGTDTQYF
>.|15|TRBJ2-7|TRBV4-1|.
TGCGCCAGCAGCCCTCCGGACGGGAGCTCCTACGAGCAGTACTTC
CASSPPDGSSYEQYF
>once|14|TRBJ1-3|TRBV6-5|.
TGTGCCAGCAGTTTTTCCAGCTCTGGAAACACCATATATTTT
CASSFSSSGNTIYF
>.|14|TRBJ2-3|TRBV28|.
TGTGCCGGCAGTCCGGGGGACTGGGCAGATACGCAGTATTTT
CAGSPGDWADTQYF
>once|14|TRBJ2-1|TRBV28|.
TGTGCCAGCAGTTTGGTGGCTCAGAACAATGAGCAGTTCTTC
CASSLVAQNNEQFF
>.|18|TRBJ2-3|TRBV4-3|TRBD2
TGCGCCAGCAGCCAAGACTCTGCACTAGCGGGAGGGAGAGATACGCAGTATTTT
CASSQDSALAGGRDTQYF
>.|13|TRBJ2-3|TRBV6-5|.
TGTGCCAGCAGTAGAGGGAGGGGGGATACGCAGTATTTT
CASSRGRGDTQYF
>many|20|TRBJ2-1|TRBV4-3|TRBD2
TGCGCCAGCAGCCCTGAGTCGGCTAGCGGGAGGGAACTCTCCTACAATGAGCAGTTCTTC
CASSPESASGRELSYNEQFF